A selection of T cell receptor beta chains follows, all from one sample in a study of STAT5B mutations in CD4+ large granular lymphocyte leukemia. Using immunoSEQ multiplex PCR, the repertoire was profiled, and TCRdb retains in-frame clones only, with some absent. The sample includes some 35,000 clones, roughly 76% of them seen just once. The sample consisted of CD4+ T cells from blood buffy coats. These receptors came from a human donor in good health. The CDR3 runs from the conserved cysteine through the conserved F or W. Each record gives: J gene, D gene, V gene, clone size, CDR3 protein, CDR3 DNA. A D gene is named only where the DNA matches it firmly. For some rows the clone size is stated as once, few or many, or as a class when expanded; others skip it.

J gene: TRBJ2-2
D gene: TRBD1
V gene: TRBV5-1
clone size: -
CDR3 protein: CASSFGDRATGELFF
CDR3 DNA: TGCGCCAGCAGCTTCGGGGACAGGGCTACCGGGGAGCTGTTTTTT

J gene: TRBJ1-4
D gene: -
V gene: TRBV7-9
clone size: -
CDR3 protein: CASSDIWGGRGEKLFF
CDR3 DNA: TGTGCCAGCAGCGATATCTGGGGGGGGCGCGGTGAAAAACTGTTTTTT

J gene: TRBJ2-7
D gene: -
V gene: TRBV18
clone size: few
CDR3 protein: CASSTGTSNEQYF
CDR3 DNA: TGTGCCAGCTCGACAGGGACTAGTAACGAGCAGTACTTC

J gene: TRBJ1-5
D gene: -
V gene: TRBV5-1
clone size: -
CDR3 protein: CASSLRGDQPQHF
CDR3 DNA: TGCGCCAGCAGCTTGAGAGGAGATCAGCCCCAGCATTTT

J gene: TRBJ2-7
D gene: -
V gene: TRBV6-5
clone size: -
CDR3 protein: CASSSRTESSYEQYF
CDR3 DNA: TGTGCCAGCAGCTCACGGACGGAAAGCTCCTACGAGCAGTACTTC

J gene: TRBJ2-2
D gene: -
V gene: TRBV30
clone size: -
CDR3 protein: CAWSVRRNTGELFF
CDR3 DNA: TGTGCCTGGAGTGTACGACGCAACACCGGGGAGCTGTTTTTT

J gene: TRBJ2-7
D gene: TRBD1
V gene: TRBV29-1
clone size: -
CDR3 protein: CSVGGQGVYEQYF
CDR3 DNA: TGCAGCGTTGGGGGACAGGGGGTTTACGAGCAGTACTTC

J gene: TRBJ2-1
D gene: -
V gene: TRBV19
clone size: -
CDR3 protein: CASRRGAGYNEQFF
CDR3 DNA: TGTGCCAGTAGGCGAGGGGCAGGCTACAATGAGCAGTTCTTC

J gene: TRBJ1-1
D gene: -
V gene: TRBV5-1
clone size: -
CDR3 protein: CASSLGPREEEKAFF
CDR3 DNA: TGCGCCAGCAGCTTGGGTCCCAGGGAGGAGGAAAAAGCTTTCTTT

J gene: TRBJ2-1
D gene: -
V gene: TRBV11-2
clone size: -
CDR3 protein: CASSLGGRGNEQFF
CDR3 DNA: TGTGCCAGCAGCTTAGGGGGCCGGGGAAATGAGCAGTTCTTC

J gene: TRBJ2-5
D gene: -
V gene: TRBV19
clone size: -
CDR3 protein: CASSIVAVADETQYF
CDR3 DNA: TGTGCCAGTAGTATAGTGGCGGTAGCGGATGAGACCCAGTACTTC

J gene: TRBJ2-6
D gene: -
V gene: TRBV28
clone size: few
CDR3 protein: CASSPALSGANVLTF
CDR3 DNA: TGTGCCAGCAGCCCCGCGCTCTCTGGGGCCAACGTCCTGACTTTC

J gene: TRBJ2-2
D gene: -
V gene: TRBV9
clone size: -
CDR3 protein: CASSVDPGDTGELFF
CDR3 DNA: TGTGCCAGCAGCGTAGACCCAGGAGACACCGGGGAGCTGTTTTTT

J gene: TRBJ1-5
D gene: -
V gene: TRBV2
clone size: -
CDR3 protein: CASSVTYSNQPQHF
CDR3 DNA: TGTGCCAGCAGTGTGACGTACAGCAATCAGCCCCAGCATTTT

J gene: TRBJ2-7
D gene: TRBD1
V gene: TRBV7-9
clone size: few
CDR3 protein: CASSLAPGGFEQYF
CDR3 DNA: TGTGCCAGCAGCTTAGCCCCAGGGGGCTTCGAGCAGTACTTC

J gene: TRBJ2-2
D gene: -
V gene: TRBV6-1
clone size: once
CDR3 protein: CASSVGPRTGELFF
CDR3 DNA: TGTGCCAGCAGTGTGGGGCCGAGGACCGGGGAGCTGTTTTTT

J gene: TRBJ1-3
D gene: TRBD1
V gene: TRBV18
clone size: few
CDR3 protein: CASSPRTRGRGGNTIYF
CDR3 DNA: TGTGCCAGCTCACCACGAACCAGGGGGAGAGGTGGAAACACCATATATTTT

J gene: TRBJ1-1
D gene: -
V gene: TRBV4-2
clone size: -
CDR3 protein: CASSQNQGPNTEAFF
CDR3 DNA: TGTGCCAGCAGCCAAAATCAGGGACCGAACACTGAAGCTTTCTTT

J gene: TRBJ2-7
D gene: -
V gene: TRBV27
clone size: few
CDR3 protein: CASSFNRDSYEQYF
CDR3 DNA: TGTGCCAGCAGTTTCAACAGGGATTCCTACGAGCAGTACTTC

J gene: TRBJ2-7
D gene: -
V gene: TRBV5-4
clone size: -
CDR3 protein: CASSLAQQPYEQYF
CDR3 DNA: TGTGCCAGCAGCTTGGCCCAACAGCCCTACGAGCAGTACTTC

J gene: TRBJ1-1
D gene: -
V gene: TRBV6-5
clone size: few
CDR3 protein: CASSYSTLGVNTEAFF
CDR3 DNA: TGTGCCAGCAGTTACTCGACACTCGGAGTGAACACTGAAGCTTTCTTT

J gene: TRBJ2-3
D gene: -
V gene: TRBV5-1
clone size: -
CDR3 protein: CASSLEGRYTDTQYF
CDR3 DNA: TGCGCCAGCAGCTTGGAGGGACGGTACACAGATACGCAGTATTTT

J gene: TRBJ2-5
D gene: TRBD2
V gene: TRBV19
clone size: -
CDR3 protein: CASSGTSGGTQYF
CDR3 DNA: TGTGCCAGTAGTGGGACTAGCGGGGGGACCCAGTACTTC

J gene: TRBJ2-1
D gene: TRBD2
V gene: TRBV10-2
clone size: -
CDR3 protein: CASTDGGGEGNEQFF
CDR3 DNA: TGCGCCAGCACCGACGGGGGAGGGGAGGGAAATGAGCAGTTCTTC

J gene: TRBJ2-7
D gene: -
V gene: TRBV13
clone size: -
CDR3 protein: CASSLRLGYEQYF
CDR3 DNA: TGTGCCAGCAGCTTGCGACTGGGCTACGAGCAGTACTTC

J gene: TRBJ1-1
D gene: -
V gene: TRBV11-3
clone size: -
CDR3 protein: CASSPGGEFFGTEAFF
CDR3 DNA: TGTGCCAGCAGCCCAGGCGGGGAATTCTTCGGGACTGAAGCTTTCTTT

J gene: TRBJ2-3
D gene: -
V gene: TRBV21-1
clone size: -
CDR3 protein: CASSKEPWPEADTQYF
CDR3 DNA: TGTGCCAGCAGCAAAGAACCTTGGCCTGAGGCAGATACGCAGTATTTT

J gene: TRBJ2-7
D gene: -
V gene: TRBV21-1
clone size: -
CDR3 protein: CATVGQGTPYEQYF
CDR3 DNA: -

J gene: TRBJ1-1
D gene: -
V gene: TRBV5-1
clone size: -
CDR3 protein: CASSVTPSGSGTEAFF
CDR3 DNA: TGCGCCAGCAGCGTCACCCCCTCCGGGAGTGGGACTGAAGCTTTCTTT

J gene: TRBJ2-2
D gene: TRBD2
V gene: TRBV19
clone size: -
CDR3 protein: CASSIQAGVTGELFF
CDR3 DNA: TGTGCCAGTAGTATTCAAGCGGGAGTCACCGGGGAGCTGTTTTTT

J gene: TRBJ2-6
D gene: TRBD1
V gene: TRBV4-1
clone size: -
CDR3 protein: CASSQVGTGPSGANVLTF
CDR3 DNA: TGCGCCAGCAGCCAAGTCGGGACAGGACCATCTGGGGCCAACGTCCTGACTTTC

J gene: TRBJ2-2
D gene: TRBD1
V gene: TRBV5-1
clone size: once
CDR3 protein: CASSLQGAQGTGELFF
CDR3 DNA: TGCGCCAGCAGCTTACAGGGGGCTCAAGGAACCGGGGAGCTGTTTTTT

J gene: TRBJ2-3
D gene: TRBD2
V gene: TRBV5-1
clone size: -
CDR3 protein: CASSLDVAGLDTQYF
CDR3 DNA: TGCGCCAGCAGCTTGGATGTAGCGGGGTTGGATACGCAGTATTTT

J gene: TRBJ2-7
D gene: TRBD1
V gene: TRBV5-1
clone size: -
CDR3 protein: CASSFGQGGLNEQYF
CDR3 DNA: TGCGCCAGCAGCTTTGGACAGGGGGGACTCAACGAGCAGTACTTC

J gene: TRBJ1-1
D gene: TRBD1
V gene: TRBV6-5
clone size: -
CDR3 protein: CASSQQQGRGTEAFF
CDR3 DNA: TGTGCCAGCAGTCAACAACAGGGGAGGGGTACTGAAGCTTTCTTT

J gene: TRBJ2-3
D gene: TRBD2
V gene: TRBV5-1
clone size: -
CDR3 protein: CASSLAPSGGAEDTQYF
CDR3 DNA: TGCGCCAGCAGCTTGGCCCCTAGCGGGGGGGCTGAAGATACGCAGTATTTT

J gene: TRBJ1-5
D gene: -
V gene: TRBV4-1
clone size: -
CDR3 protein: CASSPLGGDNQPQHF
CDR3 DNA: TGCGCCAGCAGCCCCCTGGGAGGGGACAATCAGCCCCAGCATTTT

J gene: TRBJ2-1
D gene: TRBD2
V gene: TRBV6-6
clone size: -
CDR3 protein: CASTPSTSGGPIF
CDR3 DNA: TGTGCCAGCACCCCGTCGACTAGCGGGGGGCCCATCTTC

J gene: TRBJ1-5
D gene: -
V gene: TRBV7-2
clone size: -
CDR3 protein: CASSLAAYQPQHF
CDR3 DNA: TGTGCCAGCAGCTTAGCCGCCTATCAGCCCCAGCATTTT

J gene: TRBJ2-3
D gene: -
V gene: TRBV7-2
clone size: -
CDR3 protein: CASSPGRGDTQYF
CDR3 DNA: TGTGCCAGCAGCCCAGGTCGGGGGGATACGCAGTATTTT

J gene: TRBJ2-1
D gene: -
V gene: TRBV5-4
clone size: -
CDR3 protein: CAMSRAGPPYNEQFF
CDR3 DNA: TGTGCCATGTCACGGGCAGGACCTCCCTACAATGAGCAGTTCTTC

J gene: TRBJ1-4
D gene: -
V gene: TRBV30
clone size: -
CDR3 protein: CAWRTQGPGTRLEKLFF
CDR3 DNA: TGTGCCTGGAGGACCCAAGGACCGGGCACCCGACTAGAAAAACTGTTTTTT

J gene: TRBJ2-7
D gene: TRBD1
V gene: TRBV6-5
clone size: -
CDR3 protein: CASSWTGGTAYEQYF
CDR3 DNA: TGTGCCAGCAGTTGGACAGGGGGAACAGCCTACGAGCAGTACTTC

J gene: TRBJ1-2
D gene: -
V gene: TRBV10-3
clone size: -
CDR3 protein: CAISESSREQNYGYTF
CDR3 DNA: TGTGCCATCAGTGAGTCAAGCAGGGAGCAAAACTATGGCTACACCTTC

J gene: TRBJ1-6
D gene: -
V gene: TRBV6-5
clone size: -
CDR3 protein: CASSSTGDSNSPLHF
CDR3 DNA: TGTGCCAGCAGTTCCACAGGAGACTCTAATTCACCCCTCCACTTT

J gene: TRBJ2-5
D gene: -
V gene: TRBV5-4
clone size: -
CDR3 protein: CASSLGLAQETQYF
CDR3 DNA: TGTGCCAGCAGCTTAGGACTCGCGCAAGAGACCCAGTACTTC

J gene: TRBJ2-7
D gene: -
V gene: TRBV12-5
clone size: -
CDR3 protein: CASGLSGGVGYEQYF
CDR3 DNA: TGTGCTAGTGGTTTGTCTGGGGGTGTTGGCTACGAGCAGTACTTC

J gene: TRBJ2-7
D gene: TRBD2
V gene: TRBV6-5
clone size: few
CDR3 protein: CASSYSRTRGTSGLYF
CDR3 DNA: TGTGCCAGCAGTTACTCGAGAACACGGGGGACTAGCGGGCTTTACTTC

J gene: TRBJ1-1
D gene: TRBD1
V gene: TRBV19
clone size: once
CDR3 protein: CASSRGQHTEAFF
CDR3 DNA: TGTGCCAGTAGTAGGGGACAGCACACTGAAGCTTTCTTT

J gene: TRBJ1-3
D gene: -
V gene: TRBV11-2
clone size: once
CDR3 protein: CASSYGDIGNTIYF
CDR3 DNA: TGTGCCAGCAGCTACGGGGACATTGGAAACACCATATATTTT

J gene: TRBJ1-4
D gene: -
V gene: TRBV28
clone size: -
CDR3 protein: CASSAPGTRELFF
CDR3 DNA: TGTGCCAGCAGTGCGCCCGGGACCAGGGAACTGTTTTTT

J gene: TRBJ2-1
D gene: -
V gene: TRBV30
clone size: once
CDR3 protein: CAWSVVGSYNEQFF
CDR3 DNA: TGTGCCTGGAGTGTAGTGGGTTCCTACAATGAGCAGTTCTTC

J gene: TRBJ2-5
D gene: -
V gene: TRBV7-9
clone size: -
CDR3 protein: CASSPPSETQYF
CDR3 DNA: TGTGCCAGCAGCCCACCTTCGGAGACCCAGTACTTC

J gene: TRBJ2-1
D gene: -
V gene: TRBV2
clone size: once
CDR3 protein: CASEDTGAGDEQFF
CDR3 DNA: TGTGCCAGCGAGGATACGGGGGCAGGCGATGAGCAGTTCTTC

J gene: TRBJ2-7
D gene: -
V gene: TRBV6-1
clone size: -
CDR3 protein: CASSREYEQYF
CDR3 DNA: TGTGCCAGCAGCCGAGAGTACGAGCAGTACTTC

J gene: TRBJ1-4
D gene: TRBD1
V gene: TRBV9
clone size: -
CDR3 protein: CASSARGQGREKLFF
CDR3 DNA: TGTGCCAGCAGCGCGCGGGGACAGGGACGGGAAAAACTGTTTTTT

J gene: TRBJ2-2
D gene: TRBD2
V gene: TRBV25-1
clone size: -
CDR3 protein: CASSNGLAVGELFF
CDR3 DNA: TGTGCCAGCAGCAACGGACTAGCGGTCGGGGAGCTGTTTTTT